The present T cell receptor beta chain was sequenced within a study of OX40 agonist ivuxolimab in advanced cancers. Study-level information: The patients received agonistic anti-OX40 (CD134) antibody ivuxolimab. Across the patients, intravenous ivuxolimab was delivered every 2 weeks at 0.01 to 10 mg/kg. Patients in dose escalation had liver, melanoma, kidney or head and neck cancers.

Overall study results and limits: At 0.1 to 3.0 mg/kg and by week 6, clonal expansion occurred in CD4+ and CD8+ blood T cells.

Germline loops: CDR1 SGHKS, CDR2 YYEKEE (reference sequence). The CDR3 sequence is 15 residues long. V lost 1 base to trimming and J lost 5 bases, with 13 bases between them. Concerning this clone: The antigen remains unidentified.

Profiling relied on immunoSEQ multiplex PCR, and the TCRdb table lists in-frame clones only, not all of them. The table includes 58,000 or so clones, 83% detected once. The clonotype originates from an adult with an advanced solid tumor such as melanoma, head and neck, liver or kidney cancer. This chain links TRBV5-5 with TRBJ1-5, with D perhaps TRBD1 (5 bases). The sample was CD4+ or CD8+ T cells sorted from blood, taken in a trial of the OX40 agonist ivuxolimab. CDR3 DNA sequence: TGTGCCAGCAGCTTGCAAGGGGCGGGGGATCAGCCCCAGCATTTT. Encoded protein: CASSLQGAGDQPQHF.